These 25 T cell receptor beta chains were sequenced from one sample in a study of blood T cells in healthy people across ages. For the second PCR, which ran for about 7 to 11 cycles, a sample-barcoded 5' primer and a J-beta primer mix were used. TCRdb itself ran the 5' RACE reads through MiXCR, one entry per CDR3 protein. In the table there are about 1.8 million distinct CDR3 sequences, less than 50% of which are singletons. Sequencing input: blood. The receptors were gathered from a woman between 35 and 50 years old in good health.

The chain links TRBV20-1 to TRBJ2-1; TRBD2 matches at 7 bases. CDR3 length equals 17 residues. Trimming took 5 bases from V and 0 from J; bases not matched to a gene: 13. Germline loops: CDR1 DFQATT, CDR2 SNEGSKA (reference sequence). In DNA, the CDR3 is TGCAGTGCTGACACCCAGGTGGGGGGGAGCTCCTACAATGAGCAGTTCTTC. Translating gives CSADTQVGGSSYNEQFF.

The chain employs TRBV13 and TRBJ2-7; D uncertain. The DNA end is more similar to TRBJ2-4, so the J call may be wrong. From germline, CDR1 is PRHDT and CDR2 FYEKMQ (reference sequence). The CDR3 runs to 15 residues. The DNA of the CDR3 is TGTGCCAGCAGCCTCCTACTGGCAGGAAAAAACATTCAGTACTTC. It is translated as CASSLLLAGKNIQYF.

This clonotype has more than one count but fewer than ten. This CDR3 is CASSLDIMAKTQYF. Written as DNA, the CDR3 is TGTGCCAGCAGCTTAGATATTATGGCAAAGACCCAGTACTTC. This sequence joins TRBV7-2 and TRBJ2-5, with no clear D. The CDR3 is 14 residues long. V was pared by 1 base and J by 6 bases, with 12 bases between. In germline, CDR1 is SGHTA, CDR2 FQGNSA.

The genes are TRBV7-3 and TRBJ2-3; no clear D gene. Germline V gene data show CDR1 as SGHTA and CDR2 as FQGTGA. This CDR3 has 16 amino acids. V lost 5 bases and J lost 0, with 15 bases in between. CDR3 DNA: TGTGCCAGCAGCCCCGGACGGGCTTTTAGCACAGATACGCAGTATTTT. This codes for CASSPGRAFSTDTQYF.

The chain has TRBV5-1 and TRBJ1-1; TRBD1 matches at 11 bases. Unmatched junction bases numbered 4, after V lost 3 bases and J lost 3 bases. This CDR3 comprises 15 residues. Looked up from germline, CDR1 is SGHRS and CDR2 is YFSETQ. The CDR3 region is CASSSAGQGDTEAFF. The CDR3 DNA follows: TGCGCCAGCAGCTCCGCGGGACAGGGGGACACTGAAGCTTTCTTT.

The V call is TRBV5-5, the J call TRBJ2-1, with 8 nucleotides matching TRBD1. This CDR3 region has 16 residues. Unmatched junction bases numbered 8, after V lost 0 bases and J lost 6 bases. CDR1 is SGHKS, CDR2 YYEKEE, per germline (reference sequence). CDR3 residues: CASSLVGRGRSNEQFF. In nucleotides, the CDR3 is TGTGCCAGCAGCTTGGTTGGCAGGGGGCGTAGCAATGAGCAGTTCTTC. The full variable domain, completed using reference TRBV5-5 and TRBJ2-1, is DAGVTQSPTHLIKTRGQQVTLRCSPISGHKSVSWYQQVLGQGPQFIFQYYEKEERGRGNFPDRFSARQFPNYSSELNVNALLLGDSALYLCASSLVGRGRSNEQFFGPGTRLTVL.

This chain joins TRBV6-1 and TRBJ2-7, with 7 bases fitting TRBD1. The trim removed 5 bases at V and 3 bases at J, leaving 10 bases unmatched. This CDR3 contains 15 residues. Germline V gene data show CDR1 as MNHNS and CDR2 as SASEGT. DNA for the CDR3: TGTGCCAGCAGTCCACCTGGGACAGAACTCTACGAGCAGTACTTC. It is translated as CASSPPGTELYEQYF.

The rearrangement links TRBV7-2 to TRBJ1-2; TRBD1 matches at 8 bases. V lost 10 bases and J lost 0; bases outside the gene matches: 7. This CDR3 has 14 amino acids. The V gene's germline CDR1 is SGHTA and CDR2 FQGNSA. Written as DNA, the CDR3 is TGTGCCACCGCGGGACAGGAGACTAACTATGGCTACACCTTC. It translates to CATAGQETNYGYTF.

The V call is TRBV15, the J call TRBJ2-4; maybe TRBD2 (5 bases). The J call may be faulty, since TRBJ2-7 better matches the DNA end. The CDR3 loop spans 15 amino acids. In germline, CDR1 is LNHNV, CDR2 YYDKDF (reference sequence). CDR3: CATSRGDYSTYEQYF. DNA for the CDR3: TGTGCCACCAGCAGAGGTGACTACAGCACCTACGAGCAGTACTTC.

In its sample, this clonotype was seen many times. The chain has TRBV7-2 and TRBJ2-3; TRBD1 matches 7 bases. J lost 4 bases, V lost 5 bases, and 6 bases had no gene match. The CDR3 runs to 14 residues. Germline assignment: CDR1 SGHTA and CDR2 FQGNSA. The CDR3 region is CASSRDRAADTQYF. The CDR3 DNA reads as TGTGCCAGCAGCCGCGACAGGGCGGCAGATACGCAGTATTTT.

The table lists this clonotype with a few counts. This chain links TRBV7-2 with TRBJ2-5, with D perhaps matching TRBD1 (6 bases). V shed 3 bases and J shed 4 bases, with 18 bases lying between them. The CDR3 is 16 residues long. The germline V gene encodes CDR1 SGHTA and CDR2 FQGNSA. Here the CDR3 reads CASSLDGQYIGETQYF. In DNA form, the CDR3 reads TGTGCCAGCAGCTTGGACGGACAGTATATCGGAGAGACCCAGTACTTC.

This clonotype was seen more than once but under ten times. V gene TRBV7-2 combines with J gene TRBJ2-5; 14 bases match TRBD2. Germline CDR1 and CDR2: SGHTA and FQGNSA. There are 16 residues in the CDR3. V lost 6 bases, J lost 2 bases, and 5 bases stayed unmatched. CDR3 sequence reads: CASRGLAGALQETQYF. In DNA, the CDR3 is TGTGCCAGCAGGGGACTAGCGGGGGCCCTACAAGAGACCCAGTACTTC.

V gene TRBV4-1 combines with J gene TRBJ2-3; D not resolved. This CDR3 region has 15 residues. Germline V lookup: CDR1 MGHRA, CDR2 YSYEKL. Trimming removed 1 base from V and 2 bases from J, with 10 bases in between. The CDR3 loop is CASSQVKSYTDTQYF. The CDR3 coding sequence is TGCGCCAGCAGCCAAGTGAAGTCCTACACAGATACGCAGTATTTT.

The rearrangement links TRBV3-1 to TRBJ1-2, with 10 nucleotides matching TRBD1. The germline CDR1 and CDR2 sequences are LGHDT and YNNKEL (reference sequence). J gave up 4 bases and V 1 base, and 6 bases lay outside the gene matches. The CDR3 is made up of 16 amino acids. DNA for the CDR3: TGTGCCAGCAGCCAAGGAGGGACAGGGGCCTCCTATGGCTACACCTTC. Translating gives CASSQGGTGASYGYTF. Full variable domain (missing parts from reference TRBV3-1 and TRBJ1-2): DTAVSQTPKYLVTQMGNDKSIKCEQNLGHDTMYWYKQDSKKFLKIMFSYNNKELIINETVPNRFSPKSPDKAHLNLHINSLELGDSAVYFCASSQGGTGASYGYTFGSGTRLTVV.

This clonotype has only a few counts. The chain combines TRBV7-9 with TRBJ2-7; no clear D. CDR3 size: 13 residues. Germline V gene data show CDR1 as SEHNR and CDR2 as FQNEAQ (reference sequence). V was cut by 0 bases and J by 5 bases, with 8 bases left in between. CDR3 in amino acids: CASSLAVGNEQYF. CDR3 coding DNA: TGTGCCAGCAGCTTAGCAGTCGGTAACGAGCAGTACTTC.

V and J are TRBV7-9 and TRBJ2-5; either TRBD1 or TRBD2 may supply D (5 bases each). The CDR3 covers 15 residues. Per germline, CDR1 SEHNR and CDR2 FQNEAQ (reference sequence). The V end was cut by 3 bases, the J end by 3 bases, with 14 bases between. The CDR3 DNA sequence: TGTGCCAGCAGCTTGACCGTTCGGGGCAAAGAGACCCAGTACTTC. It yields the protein CASSLTVRGKETQYF.

CDR3 loop: CASSQATPGVAGGGNEQYF. The CDR3 DNA is TGCGCCAGCAGCCAAGCAACTCCAGGCGTAGCGGGGGGCGGGAATGAGCAGTACTTC. The rearrangement uses TRBV4-3 and TRBJ2-5, with 10 positions matching TRBD2. CDR1 and CDR2 (germline): LGHNA, YSLEER. J gave up 11 bases and V 1 base, and 22 bases lay outside the gene matches. There are 19 residues in the CDR3.

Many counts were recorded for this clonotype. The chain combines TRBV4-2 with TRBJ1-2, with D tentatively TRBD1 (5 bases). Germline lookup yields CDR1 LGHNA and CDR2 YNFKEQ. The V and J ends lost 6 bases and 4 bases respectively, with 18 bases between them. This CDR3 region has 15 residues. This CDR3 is CASRPVGRVGYGYTF. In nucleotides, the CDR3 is TGTGCCAGCAGGCCAGTTGGCAGGGTGGGCTATGGCTACACCTTC.

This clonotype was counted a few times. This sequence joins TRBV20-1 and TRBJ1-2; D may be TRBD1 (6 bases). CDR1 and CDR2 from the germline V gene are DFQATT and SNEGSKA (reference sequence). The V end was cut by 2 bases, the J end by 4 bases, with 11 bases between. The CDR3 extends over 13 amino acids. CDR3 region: CSARWGRGYGYTF. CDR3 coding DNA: TGCAGTGCTAGATGGGGCAGGGGCTATGGCTACACCTTC.

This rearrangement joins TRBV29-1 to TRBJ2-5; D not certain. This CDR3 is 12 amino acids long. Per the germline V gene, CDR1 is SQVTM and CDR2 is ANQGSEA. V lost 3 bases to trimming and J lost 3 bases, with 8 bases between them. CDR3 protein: CSVERLEETQYF. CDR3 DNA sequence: TGCAGCGTTGAGAGACTCGAAGAGACCCAGTACTTC.

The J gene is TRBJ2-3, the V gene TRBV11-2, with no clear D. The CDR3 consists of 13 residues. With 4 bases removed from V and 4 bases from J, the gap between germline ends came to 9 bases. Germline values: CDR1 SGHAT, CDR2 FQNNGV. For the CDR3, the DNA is TGTGCCAGCAGCTCGTTTGTGGCAGATACGCAGTATTTT. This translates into CASSSFVADTQYF.

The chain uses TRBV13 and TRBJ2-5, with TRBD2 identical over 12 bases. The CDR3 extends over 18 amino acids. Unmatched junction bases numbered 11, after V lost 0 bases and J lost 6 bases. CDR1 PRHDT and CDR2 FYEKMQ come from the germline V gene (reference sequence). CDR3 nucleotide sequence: TGTGCCAGCAGCTTAGGAAGCGGGACTAGCGGGCAGAAGAAGACCCAGTACTTC. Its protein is CASSLGSGTSGQKKTQYF.

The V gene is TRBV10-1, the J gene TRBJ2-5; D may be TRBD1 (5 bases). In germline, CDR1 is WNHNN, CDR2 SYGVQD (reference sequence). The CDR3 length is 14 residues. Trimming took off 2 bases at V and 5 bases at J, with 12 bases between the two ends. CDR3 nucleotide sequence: TGCGCCAGCAGTGAGATAAGGGGCCGGGAGACCCAGTACTTC. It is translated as CASSEIRGRETQYF.

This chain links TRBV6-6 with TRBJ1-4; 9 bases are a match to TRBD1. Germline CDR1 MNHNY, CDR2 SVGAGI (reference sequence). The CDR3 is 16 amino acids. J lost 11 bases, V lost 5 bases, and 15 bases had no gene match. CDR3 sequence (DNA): TGTGCCAGCAGTATCAAAACCGGGACAGGGCCGGAGAAACTGTTTTTT. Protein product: CASSIKTGTGPEKLFF.

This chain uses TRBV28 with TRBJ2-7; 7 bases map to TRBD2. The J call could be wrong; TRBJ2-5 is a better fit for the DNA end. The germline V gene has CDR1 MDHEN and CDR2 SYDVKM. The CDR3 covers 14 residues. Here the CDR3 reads CASSLMGGLKTQYF. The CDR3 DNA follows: TGTGCCAGCAGTTTAATGGGGGGGTTGAAGACCCAGTACTTC.